Below, 23 T cell receptor beta chains from the same sample are listed, as sequenced in a study of cytomegalovirus exposure and HLA in healthy donors. Researchers ran the PCR with 60 Vbeta and 13 Jbeta primers. This table comes from immunoSEQ multiplex PCR, and its TCRdb copy is limited to in-frame clones, with some not included. Counted here are 200,000 to 250,000 clones, less than 85% occurring once; the ten biggest clones make up roughly 0.62%. Source material: PBMCs. The receptors here all came from a man aged 18 to 30 in good health and CMV-seronegative.

The chain carries TRBV30 and TRBJ2-7; D is uncertain. This CDR3 spans 14 amino acids. Trimming shortened V by 5 bases and J by 0 bases, and 14 bases separated the two germline ends. CDR1 and CDR2 (germline): GTSNPN, SVGIG (reference sequence). Here the CDR3 reads CAWARGGSSYEQYF. The DNA of the CDR3 is TGTGCCTGGGCCCGAGGCGGAAGCTCCTACGAGCAGTACTTC. Drawing the rest from reference TRBV30 and TRBJ2-7, the complete variable domain is SQTIHQWPATLVQPVGSPLSLECTVEGTSNPNLYWYRQAAGRGLQLLFYSVGIGQISSEVPQNLSASRPQDRQFILSSKKLLLSDSGFYLCAWARGGSSYEQYFGPGTRLTVT.

A word on this clone: Other DNA sequences in this specimen translate into the identical CDR3. The rearrangement links TRBV5-4 to TRBJ1-1; 7 nucleotides line up with TRBD1. Germline CDR1 SGHNT, CDR2 YYREEE (reference sequence). The CDR3 runs 16 residues. The V gene end was trimmed by 4 bases and the J gene end by 0 bases; junction bases not matched to a gene: 9. In DNA, the CDR3 is TGTGCCAGCAGCCTAAAACGGACAGGTCTGAACACTGAAGCTTTCTTT. This codes for CASSLKRTGLNTEAFF. Drawing the rest from reference TRBV5-4 and TRBJ1-1, the complete variable domain is ETGVTQSPTHLIKTRGQQVTLRCSSQSGHNTVSWYQQALGQGPQFIFQYYREEENGRGNFPPRFSGLQFPNYSSELNVNALELDDSALYLCASSLKRTGLNTEAFFGQGTRLTVV.

This sequence joins TRBV6-5 and TRBJ2-5; 8 nucleotides match TRBD1. With V trimmed by 6 bases and J by 4 bases, 4 bases remained unmatched. This CDR3 is 13 amino acids long. The germline V gene has CDR1 MNHEY and CDR2 SVGAGI. The CDR3: CASSDRGRETQYF. CDR3 DNA sequence: TGTGCCAGCAGCGACAGGGGAAGAGAGACCCAGTACTTC.

This chain connects TRBV7-6 to TRBJ2-7, with 7 nucleotides matching TRBD2. Germline CDR1 and CDR2: SGHVS and FNYEAQ. The length of the CDR3 is 15 residues. The V gene end was trimmed by 3 bases and the J gene end by 0 bases; junction bases not matched to a gene: 5. The CDR3 loop is CASSFAAGPSYEQYF. CDR3 DNA sequence: TGTGCCAGCAGCTTTGCAGCGGGACCCTCCTACGAGCAGTACTTC. Full variable domain (missing parts from reference TRBV7-6 and TRBJ2-7): GAGVSQSPRYKVTKRGQDVALRCDPISGHVSLYWYRQALGQGPEFLTYFNYEAQQDKSGLPNDRFSAERPEGSISTLTIQRTEQRDSAMYRCASSFAAGPSYEQYFGPGTRLTVT.

V gene TRBV7-9 combines with J gene TRBJ2-3, with 7 bases lining up with TRBD2. The junction had 9 bases not matched to a gene; V was cut back by 5 bases and J by 1 base. There are 16 residues in the CDR3. Germline lookup yields CDR1 SEHNR and CDR2 FQNEAQ (reference sequence). This chain's CDR3 is CASSNPGLEGTDTQYF. The CDR3 nucleotides read TGTGCCAGCAGCAACCCAGGACTAGAGGGCACAGATACGCAGTATTTT.

The chain links TRBV27 to TRBJ1-2; 12 bases agree with TRBD1. Trimming took 3 bases from V and 3 from J; bases not matched to a gene: 5. CDR1 is MNHEY, CDR2 SMNVEV, per germline (reference sequence). The CDR3 loop spans 16 amino acids. The CDR3 region is CASSFGGQGADYGYTF. CDR3 bases: TGTGCCAGCAGTTTCGGGGGACAGGGGGCTGACTATGGCTACACCTTC.

V usage is TRBV2 and J usage is TRBJ2-3; 11 positions match TRBD2. The CDR3 totals 15 residues. V trimming: 6 bases; J trimming: 3 bases; junction bases outside the gene matches: 5. Germline assignment: CDR1 SNHLY and CDR2 FYNNEI. CDR3 sequence reads: CASRTSGEGTDTQYF. Here the CDR3 DNA reads TGTGCCAGCAGGACTAGCGGGGAGGGGACAGATACGCAGTATTTT.

The J gene is TRBJ1-2, the V gene TRBV10-3; D is possibly TRBD1 (5 bases). The V and J ends lost 2 bases and 4 bases respectively, with 11 bases between them. The CDR3 extends over 14 amino acids. Germline V gene data show CDR1 as ENHRY and CDR2 as SYGVKD. The CDR3 reads CAISEPGSLYGYTF. CDR3 bases: TGTGCCATCAGTGAGCCAGGGTCTCTCTATGGCTACACCTTC.

The chain carries TRBV5-5 and TRBJ1-1, with D maybe TRBD1 (5 bases). V was clipped by 4 bases and J by 5 bases, with 12 bases between them. The CDR3 extends over 13 amino acids. Germline V gene data show CDR1 as SGHKS and CDR2 as YYEKEE (reference sequence). CDR3 region: CASSQTGGTEAFF. For the CDR3, the DNA is TGTGCCAGCAGCCAAACGGGGGGAACTGAAGCTTTCTTT.

This rearrangement joins TRBV19 to TRBJ1-5; 7 bases are shared with TRBD1. Germline CDR1 LNHDA, CDR2 SQIVND (reference sequence). The CDR3 runs to 14 residues. With V trimmed by 9 bases and J by 0 bases, 5 bases remained unmatched. DNA of the CDR3: TGTGCCAGCCAACAGGGGTATAGCAATCAGCCCCAGCATTTT. This encodes CASQQGYSNQPQHF.

This clone was detected once. The rearrangement uses TRBV6-5 and TRBJ2-1; TRBD2 aligns across 11 bases. Losses at the gene ends were 5 bases for V and 9 bases for J; bases not matched to a gene: 9. The CDR3 is made up of 15 amino acids. Germline assignment: CDR1 MNHEY and CDR2 SVGAGI. CDR3 amino acids: CASSQTSGSFGEQFF. CDR3 DNA: TGTGCCAGCAGTCAAACTAGCGGGAGTTTCGGTGAGCAGTTCTTC.

The chain employs TRBV19 and TRBJ1-1, with 7 positions matching TRBD1. Germline trimming cut 10 bases from V and 4 bases from J; bases unmatched to any gene: 6. The CDR3 spans 12 residues. Germline V gives CDR1 LNHDA, CDR2 SQIVND (reference sequence). The DNA of the CDR3 is TGTGCCACCGCCCCAGGGGGCACTGAAGCTTTCTTT. Its translation: CATAPGGTEAFF.

CDR3 sequence reads: CASSPTSEGYGYTF. The CDR3 bases are TGTGCCAGCTCACCGACGTCGGAGGGCTATGGCTACACCTTC. The chain employs TRBV18 and TRBJ1-2, with D hard to call. The CDR3 length is 14 residues. Trimming pared 3 bases from V and 4 bases from J, leaving 12 bases between. The germline V gene has CDR1 KGHSH and CDR2 LQKENI.

The J gene is TRBJ1-2, the V gene TRBV30, with a weak D call TRBD1 (5 bases). Germline assignment: CDR1 GTSNPN and CDR2 SVGIG (reference sequence). Trimming shortened V by 5 bases and J by 8 bases, and 18 bases separated the two germline ends. The CDR3 length is 13 residues. The CDR3 DNA reads TGTGCCTGGGGAACCTCCTGGGGGGGAGGCTACACCTTC. This sequence encodes CAWGTSWGGGYTF.

The chain joins TRBV7-8 to TRBJ1-1, with TRBD1 as a possible D gene (5 bases). Per germline, CDR1 SGHVS and CDR2 FQNEAQ. The V end lost 4 bases, the J end lost 6 bases, and 6 bases lay between the germline ends. The CDR3 runs 11 residues. The CDR3 bases are TGTGCCAGCAGCTCCAGGGCTGAAGCTTTCTTT. Encoded protein: CASSSRAEAFF.

This clone has more than one count but fewer than ten. The genes are TRBV4-1 and TRBJ2-1; the match to TRBD2 covers 7 bases. The CDR3 is made up of 20 amino acids. Per the germline V gene, CDR1 is MGHRA and CDR2 is YSYEKL. V lost 1 base to trimming and J lost 0 bases; unmatched junction nucleotides: 15. CDR3 sequence: CASSQAWEAGTKSSYNEQFF. CDR3 in DNA: TGCGCCAGCAGCCAAGCCTGGGAGGCCGGGACTAAGAGCTCCTACAATGAGCAGTTCTTC.

The V and J genes are TRBV10-3 and TRBJ1-2; D perhaps matches TRBD1 (5 bases). CDR1 is ENHRY, CDR2 SYGVKD, per germline. Trimming removed 3 bases at V and 0 bases at J, with 11 bases between. CDR3 size: 15 residues. The DNA of the CDR3 is TGTGCCATCAGTGAAGACAGACGAGCTAACTATGGCTACACCTTC. Translated: CAISEDRRANYGYTF.

The CDR3 DNA sequence: TGTGCCAGCAGCTTAGAACAGGGGCGCGAGCAGTACTTC. This sequence encodes CASSLEQGREQYF. The J gene is TRBJ2-7, the V gene TRBV11-3; 7 positions agree with TRBD1. Germline CDR1 SGHNT, CDR2 YENEEA. V shed 0 bases, J shed 6 bases, and the junction held 2 bases outside the gene matches. The CDR3 has 13 amino acids.

This rearrangement joins TRBV2 to TRBJ2-3, with 7 nucleotides matching TRBD2. Germline CDR1 is SNHLY and CDR2 is FYNNEI. Trimming cost V 10 bases and J 7 bases; bases outside gene matches: 11. This CDR3 region has 13 residues. The CDR3 region has the DNA TGTGCCACTGCGGCGGGAGAAAGGTATACGCAGTATTTT. It yields the protein CATAAGERYTQYF.

Details on this clone: A read error may produce the germline difference seen at one junction end. V is TRBV7-9 and J is TRBJ1-4, with D possibly TRBD1 on 5 matching bases. The CDR3 runs to 16 residues. Germline loops: CDR1 SEHNR, CDR2 FQNEAQ (reference sequence). The CDR3 reads CSSSPQSRATNEKLFF. In nucleotides, the CDR3 is TGTTCCAGCAGCCCCCAATCCAGGGCAACTAATGAAAAACTGTTTTTT.

A few counts support this clone. V usage is TRBV19 and J usage is TRBJ2-7, with TRBD1 matching 7 bases. Germline CDR1 LNHDA, CDR2 SQIVND (reference sequence). V dropped 6 bases and J dropped 2; count of bases not matched to a gene: 7. The CDR3 has 14 amino acids. CDR3: CASRRGQPPYEQYF. CDR3 in DNA: TGTGCCAGTAGGAGGGGACAGCCCCCCTACGAGCAGTACTTC.

This clone was recorded once. The chain is built from TRBV5-6 and TRBJ2-7, with D possibly matching TRBD1 (6 bases). The CDR3 length is 15 residues. CDR1 SGHDT and CDR2 YYEEEE come from the germline V gene. V dropped 4 bases and J dropped 1 base, with 15 bases sitting between them. The CDR3 region is CASSPPGTPSYEQYF. The CDR3 bases are TGTGCCAGCAGCCCGCCCGGGACACCTTCCTACGAGCAGTACTTC.

J is TRBJ2-1 and V is TRBV4-1; 7 positions match TRBD1. The CDR3 covers 15 residues. Germline CDR1 reads MGHRA; CDR2 reads YSYEKL. V trimming: 4 bases; J trimming: 3 bases; junction bases outside the gene matches: 6. Here the CDR3 reads CASSRGQENYNEQFF. CDR3 nucleotides: TGCGCCAGCAGCCGAGGACAGGAGAACTACAATGAGCAGTTCTTC.